The following is a TCR beta chain sequence with its context. Its antigen remains unknown. The germline gives CDR1 SNHLY, CDR2 FYNNEI. The CDR3 covers 13 residues. The V end was cut by 3 bases, the J end by 7 bases, with 11 bases between. The data belong to a study of T-cell reconstitution after alpha-beta-depleted transplantation in children. Study-level findings and limits: Several hundred expanded graft clones reportedly gave rise to the alpha-beta T cells present about two months after transplant.

This sample's TCRbeta library carried unique molecular identifier barcodes. TCRdb recomputed calls from the PCR reads with MiXCR, one row per CDR3 protein. The sample lists some 260,000 distinct CDR3 sequences, more than 20% occurring once. The sample in question was PBMCs, mostly from graft donor cells, obtained 360 days after TCRalphabeta/CD19-depleted stem cell transplant. This chain links TRBV2 with TRBJ2-3; D not certain. The sequence derives from a female patient under 10 years old who had a stem cell transplant for congenital amegakaryocytic thrombocytopenia, so the T cells may come from the graft donor. This CDR3 reads CASSDSWGNTQYF. The DNA for the CDR3 is TGTGCCAGCAGTGATTCTTGGGGAAATACGCAGTATTTT.